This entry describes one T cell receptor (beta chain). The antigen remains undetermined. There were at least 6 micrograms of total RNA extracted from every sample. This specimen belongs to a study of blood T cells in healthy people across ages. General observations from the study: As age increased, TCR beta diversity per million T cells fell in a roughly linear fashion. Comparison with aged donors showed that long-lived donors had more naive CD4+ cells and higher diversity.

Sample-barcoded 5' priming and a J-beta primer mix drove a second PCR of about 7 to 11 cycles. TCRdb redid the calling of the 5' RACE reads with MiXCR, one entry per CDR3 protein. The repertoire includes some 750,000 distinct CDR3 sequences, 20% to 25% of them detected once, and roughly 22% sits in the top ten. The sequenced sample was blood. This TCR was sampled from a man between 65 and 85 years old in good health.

CDR3 nucleotides: TGTGCCAGCAGTCTGTCCCCCCCAGGGTCCGGCGAGCAGTACTTC. Translated, it gives CASSLSPPGSGEQYF. This chain joins TRBV2 and TRBJ2-7, with D maybe TRBD1 (5 bases). The length of the CDR3 is 15 residues. Trimming stripped 5 bases from V and 6 bases from J, with 20 bases between. The germline gives CDR1 SNHLY, CDR2 FYNNEI. Variable domain in full (rest from reference TRBV2 and TRBJ2-7): EPEVTQTPSHQVTQMGQEVILRCVPISNHLYFYWYRQILGQKVEFLVSFYNNEISEKSEIFDDQFSVERPDGSNFTLKIRSTKLEDSAMYFCASSLSPPGSGEQYFGPGTRLTVT.